This TCR beta chain was found in a study of cytomegalovirus exposure and HLA in healthy donors. Study-level findings and limits: One later analysis reportedly identified an Asian-associated ancestry cluster that showed fewer N-insertions than the roughly 620-donor mean. It emerged from a later analysis that several of the most significant clusters appeared to be linked to common viral pathogens. A later analysis revealed that TCR association rates differed between HLA loci, peaking at DRB1 and bottoming out at HLA-C. Based on reports, TCR beta sequences accurately predicted HLA-A and HLA-B alleles for most subjects.

Worth noting for this clone: As yet, its antigen is unknown.

It was with 60 Vbeta and 13 Jbeta primers that the PCR ran. Profiled with immunoSEQ multiplex PCR; TCRdb holds only in-frame clones, not every one. The sample includes approximately 170,000 clones, roughly 85% of them seen just once. Germline V gives CDR1 MNHEY, CDR2 SVGAGI. Trimming removed 4 bases at V and 4 bases at J, with 16 bases between. This CDR3 has 15 residues. The chain uses TRBV6-5 and TRBJ1-2; possible D gene TRBD1, 6 bases. The sample was PBMCs. The clonotype was recovered from a boy aged 2 to 9 in good health and CMV-seronegative. CDR3 DNA: TGTGCCAGCAGTTCGCAGACAGGAAGGAGCTATGGCTACACCTTC. This encodes CASSSQTGRSYGYTF.